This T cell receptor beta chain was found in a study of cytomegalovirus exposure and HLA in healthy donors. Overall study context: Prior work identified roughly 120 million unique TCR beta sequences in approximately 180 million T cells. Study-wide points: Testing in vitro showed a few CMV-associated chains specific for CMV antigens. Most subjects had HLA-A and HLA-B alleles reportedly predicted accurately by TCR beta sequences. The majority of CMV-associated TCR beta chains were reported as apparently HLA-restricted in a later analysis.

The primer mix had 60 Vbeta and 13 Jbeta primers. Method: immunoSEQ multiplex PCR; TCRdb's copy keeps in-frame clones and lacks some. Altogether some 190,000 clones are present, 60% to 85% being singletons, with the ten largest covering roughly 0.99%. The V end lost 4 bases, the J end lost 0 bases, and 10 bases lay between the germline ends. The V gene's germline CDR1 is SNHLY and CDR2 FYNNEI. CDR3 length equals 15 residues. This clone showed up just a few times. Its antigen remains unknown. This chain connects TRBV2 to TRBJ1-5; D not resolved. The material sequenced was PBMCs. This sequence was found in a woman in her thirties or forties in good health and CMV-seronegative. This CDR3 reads CASSVSAVSNQPQHF. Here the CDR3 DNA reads TGTGCCAGCAGTGTATCTGCAGTTAGCAATCAGCCCCAGCATTTT.